The 21 T cell receptor beta chains below come from one sample, sequenced in a study of PD-1 blockade in classical Hodgkin lymphoma. Data came from immunoSEQ multiplex PCR; TCRdb stores just in-frame clones and leaves some out. The data contain about 17,000 clones, under 85% of them seen just once; the ten biggest clones take up roughly 4.5%. All patients experienced relapse after autologous stem cell transplantation, and brentuximab vedotin exposure was variable. The starting material was peripheral blood mononuclear cells (PBMCs), obtained at baseline. Receptor source: a human donor with classical Hodgkin lymphoma.

The V and J genes are TRBV29-1 and TRBJ2-2; D call uncertain. The CDR3 loop spans 11 amino acids. V was trimmed by 7 bases and J by 7 bases, leaving 10 bases between them. CDR1 and CDR2 (germline): SQVTM, ANQGSEA. This CDR3 is CSALTLGELFF. The CDR3 region has the DNA TGCAGCGCCCTGACACTCGGGGAGCTGTTTTTT.

The chain joins TRBV4-3 to TRBJ2-2; TRBD2 matches at 10 bases. Germline-derived CDR1 and CDR2 are LGHNA and YSLEER. Losses at the gene ends were 0 bases for V and 8 bases for J; bases not matched to a gene: 12. CDR3 length equals 18 residues. The CDR3 nucleotides read TGCGCCAGCAGCCAAGATTGGAGCGGGAGGGTAGCGGTGGGGGAGCTGTTTTTT. This encodes CASSQDWSGRVAVGELFF.

This clone was seen a handful of times. The chain carries TRBV30 and TRBJ2-7; 8 bases agree with TRBD2. The germline V gene encodes CDR1 GTSNPN and CDR2 SVGIG (reference sequence). The V and J ends lost 0 bases and 7 bases, in that order; junction bases with no gene match: 8. This CDR3 contains 14 residues. CDR3 sequence: CAWSVGAGVGEQYF. The CDR3 DNA reads as TGTGCCTGGAGTGTAGGAGCGGGAGTGGGGGAGCAGTACTTC. The complete variable domain, with remaining parts taken from reference TRBV30 and TRBJ2-7, reads SQTIHQWPATLVQPVGSPLSLECTVEGTSNPNLYWYRQAAGRGLQLLFYSVGIGQISSEVPQNLSASRPQDRQFILSSKKLLLSDSGFYLCAWSVGAGVGEQYFGPGTRLTVT.

The chain links TRBV6-1 to TRBJ1-2; no definite D call. V was shortened by 1 base and J by 8 bases, with 11 bases between the two germline ends. This CDR3 region has 13 residues. CDR1 and CDR2 from the germline V gene are MNHNS and SASEGT. Here the CDR3 DNA reads TGTGCCAGCAGTGAAGGAGGGTTTGACGGCTACACCTTC. Protein sequence: CASSEGGFDGYTF.

V and J are TRBV9 and TRBJ2-1; 8 bases are shared with TRBD2. With V trimmed by 2 bases and J by 8 bases, 12 bases remained unmatched. Per germline, CDR1 SGDLS and CDR2 YYNGEE. The CDR3 extends over 16 amino acids. The CDR3 region has the DNA TGTGCCAGCAGCGTTGAAGACGGGAGGGCCCGCGATGAGCAGTTCTTC. It codes for CASSVEDGRARDEQFF.

The V and J genes are TRBV30 and TRBJ1-2; tentative D call: TRBD1 (6 bases). The germline V and J ends were trimmed by 4 bases and 4 bases, with 16 bases remaining between them. This CDR3 has 14 residues. CDR1 and CDR2 (germline): GTSNPN, SVGIG (reference sequence). Here the CDR3 reads CAWTPTGPAYGYTF. DNA for the CDR3: TGTGCCTGGACCCCGACAGGTCCCGCCTATGGCTACACCTTC.

The V gene is TRBV7-2, the J gene TRBJ1-6; D is perhaps TRBD1 (6 bases). CDR1 and CDR2 from the germline V gene are SGHTA and FQGNSA. The V end lost 3 bases, the J end lost 1 base, and 10 bases lay between the germline ends. The CDR3 covers 16 residues. The CDR3, as DNA: TGTGCCAGCAGCTTGGGGACAACATCCTATAATTCACCCCTCCACTTT. Translating it yields CASSLGTTSYNSPLHF.

J is TRBJ1-5 and V is TRBV2, with TRBD1 as a possible D gene (5 bases). This CDR3 contains 13 residues. V dropped 4 bases and J dropped 7 bases, with 11 bases sitting between them. CDR1 SNHLY and CDR2 FYNNEI come from the germline V gene. The CDR3 nucleotides read TGTGCCAGCAGTGTGGGGGAGGGACAGCCCCAGCATTTT. It translates to CASSVGEGQPQHF.

The chain employs TRBV5-6 and TRBJ2-7; D gene ambiguous. Germline V lookup: CDR1 SGHDT, CDR2 YYEEEE. The V and J ends lost 3 bases and 4 bases respectively, with 14 bases between them. The CDR3 is made up of 14 amino acids. CDR3 residues: CASSSESRRYEQYF. Written as DNA, the CDR3 is TGTGCCAGCAGCTCCGAAAGCCGGCGTTACGAGCAGTACTTC.

The genes are TRBV5-1 and TRBJ1-5, with D perhaps matching TRBD1 (5 bases). Germline V gene data show CDR1 as SGHRS and CDR2 as YFSETQ. The CDR3 has 17 residues. V lost 3 bases, J lost 0 bases, and 16 bases lay in between. The CDR3 reads CASSSTGLGGSNQPQHF. The CDR3 region has the DNA TGCGCCAGCAGCTCCACAGGCCTCGGGGGTAGCAATCAGCCCCAGCATTTT.

This chain links TRBV12-5 with TRBJ2-2, with TRBD2 matching over 7 bases. With 1 base clipped from V and 8 bases from J, the junction kept 4 bases outside the gene matches. CDR1 and CDR2 (germline): LGHNT, FRNRAP. This CDR3 has 14 residues. CDR3 in DNA: TGTGCTAGTGGTTTGGCGACTAGCTTAGGGGAGCTGTTTTTT. Translated: CASGLATSLGELFF.

The rearrangement joins TRBV7-8 to TRBJ2-1; D gene uncertain. The CDR3 spans 13 residues. V was trimmed by 0 bases and J by 3 bases, leaving 3 bases between them. CDR1 SGHVS and CDR2 FQNEAQ come from the germline V gene. The CDR3, as DNA: TGTGCCAGCAGCTTAGCAGTCTACAATGAGCAGTTCTTC. It is translated as CASSLAVYNEQFF. The variable domain in full, completed from reference TRBV7-8 and TRBJ2-1, reads GAGVSQSPRYKVAKRGQDVALRCDPISGHVSLFWYQQALGQGPEFLTYFQNEAQLDKSGLPSDRFFAERPEGSVSTLKIQRTQQEDSAVYLCASSLAVYNEQFFGPGTRLTVL.

V gene TRBV19 combines with J gene TRBJ2-1; 7 bases align to TRBD2. Germline V gene lookup returns CDR1 LNHDA and CDR2 SQIVND (reference sequence). The junction had 9 bases not matched to a gene; V was cut back by 5 bases and J by 2 bases. There are 16 residues in the CDR3. Written as DNA, the CDR3 is TGTGCCAGTAGTCCCCGGGGGAGGGGCGCCTACAATGAGCAGTTCTTC. Its translation is CASSPRGRGAYNEQFF.

The chain combines TRBV30 with TRBJ2-5; 8 positions match TRBD1. Germline V gene lookup returns CDR1 GTSNPN and CDR2 SVGIG (reference sequence). The CDR3 is 17 residues long. Trimming at V came to 0 bases and at J to 5 bases, leaving 14 bases not matched to a gene. Here the CDR3 DNA reads TGTGCCTGGAGTGTACGCGCGGCGACAGGGGCATGGGAGACCCAGTACTTC. It yields the protein CAWSVRAATGAWETQYF.

This sequence joins TRBV11-2 and TRBJ2-5, with 12 bases identical to TRBD1. V trimming: 1 base; J trimming: 4 bases; junction bases outside the gene matches: 10. The germline V gene has CDR1 SGHAT and CDR2 FQNNGV. The CDR3 runs to 18 residues. CDR3 protein: CASSLGGMGQGARETQYF. CDR3 nucleotide sequence: TGTGCCAGCAGCTTAGGCGGGATGGGACAGGGGGCTCGAGAGACCCAGTACTTC.

The rearrangement links TRBV27 to TRBJ2-2; 7 positions match TRBD1. The germline gives CDR1 MNHEY, CDR2 SMNVEV (reference sequence). Trimming cost V 3 bases and J 2 bases; bases outside gene matches: 6. This CDR3 has 16 amino acids. CDR3 DNA: TGTGCCAGCAGTTTGACGGGACAGACCAACACCGGGGAGCTGTTTTTT. This sequence encodes CASSLTGQTNTGELFF.

The V gene is TRBV27, the J gene TRBJ1-6; 9 nucleotides match TRBD1. V gave up 0 bases and J gave up 6 bases; unmatched junction bases: 0. Germline loops: CDR1 MNHEY, CDR2 SMNVEV (reference sequence). The CDR3 has 15 residues. CDR3 region: CASSLSGQGNSPLHF. The CDR3 DNA follows: TGTGCCAGCAGTTTATCGGGACAGGGTAATTCACCCCTCCACTTT.

The chain recombines TRBV30 with TRBJ2-3; 9 bases are a match to TRBD2. The V and J ends lost 1 base and 5 bases, in that order; junction bases with no gene match: 7. From germline, CDR1 is GTSNPN and CDR2 SVGIG (reference sequence). This CDR3 comprises 15 residues. CDR3 sequence: CAWSAAGGPRDTQYF. CDR3 bases: TGTGCCTGGAGTGCGGCGGGGGGGCCAAGAGATACGCAGTATTTT.

The rearrangement joins TRBV14 to TRBJ1-1; D uncertain. The CDR3 has 12 residues. Germline V gene data show CDR1 as SGHDN and CDR2 as FVKESK. V lost 0 bases and J 10 bases, leaving 9 bases between the germline ends. CDR3 sequence (DNA): TGTGCCAGCAGCCAAGATTCGGGAAGAGCTTTCTTT. It translates to CASSQDSGRAFF. Together with reference TRBV14 and TRBJ1-1, the CDR3 gives the full variable domain: EAGVTQFPSHSVIEKGQTVTLRCDPISGHDNLYWYRRVMGKEIKFLLHFVKESKQDESGMPNNRFLAERTGGTYSTLKVQPAELEDSGVYFCASSQDSGRAFFGQGTRLTVV.

The chain is built from TRBV18 and TRBJ2-5; TRBD1 matches at 9 bases. The germline CDR1 and CDR2 sequences are KGHSH and LQKENI. Trimming removed 5 bases from V and 5 bases from J; junction bases left unmatched: 6. There are 14 residues in the CDR3. In DNA, the CDR3 is TGTGCCAGCTCATACTGGACAGGGGAGGAGACCCAGTACTTC. It encodes CASSYWTGEETQYF.

This clone was seen only once. The V and J genes are TRBV6-6 and TRBJ1-6; TRBD1 is a possible D gene (6 bases). The germline V gene has CDR1 MNHNY and CDR2 SVGAGI (reference sequence). This CDR3 spans 15 amino acids. V shed 0 bases and J shed 8 bases, with 11 bases lying between them. The CDR3 region is CASSYSTGLDSPLHF. The CDR3 DNA reads TGTGCCAGCAGTTACTCGACAGGCTTAGATTCACCCCTCCACTTT.